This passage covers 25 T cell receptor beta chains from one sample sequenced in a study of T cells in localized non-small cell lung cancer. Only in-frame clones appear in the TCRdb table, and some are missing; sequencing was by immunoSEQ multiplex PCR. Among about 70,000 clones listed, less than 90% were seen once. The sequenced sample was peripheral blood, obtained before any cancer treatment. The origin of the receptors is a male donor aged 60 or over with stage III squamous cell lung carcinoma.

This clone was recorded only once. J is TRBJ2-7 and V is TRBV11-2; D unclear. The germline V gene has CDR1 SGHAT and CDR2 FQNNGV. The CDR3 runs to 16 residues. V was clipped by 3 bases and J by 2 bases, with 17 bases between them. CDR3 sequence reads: CASSFVQSHTAYEQYV. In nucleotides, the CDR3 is TGTGCCAGCAGCTTCGTCCAATCCCACACCGCCTACGAGCAGTACGTC.

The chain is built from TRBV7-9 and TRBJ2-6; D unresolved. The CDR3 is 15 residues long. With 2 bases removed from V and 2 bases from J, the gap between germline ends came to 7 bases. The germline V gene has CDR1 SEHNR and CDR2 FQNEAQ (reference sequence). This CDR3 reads CASSLSQAGANVLTF. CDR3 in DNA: TGTGCCAGCAGCTTAAGCCAGGCTGGGGCCAACGTCCTGACTTTC.

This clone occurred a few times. CDR3 coding DNA: TGCAGCGTCATGACAGGGAGGGCCACTGAAGCTTTCTTT. Residues: CSVMTGRATEAFF. V is TRBV29-1 and J is TRBJ1-1; 7 nucleotides line up with TRBD1. The junction had 8 bases not matched to a gene; V was cut back by 6 bases and J by 4 bases. Germline V gene lookup returns CDR1 SQVTM and CDR2 ANQGSEA. This CDR3 comprises 13 residues. Looking up the rest from reference TRBV29-1 and TRBJ1-1 gives the full variable domain: SAVISQKPSRDICQRGTSLTIQCQVDSQVTMMFWYRQQPGQSLTLIATANQGSEATYESGFVIDKFPISRPNLTFSTLTVSNMSPEDSSIYLCSVMTGRATEAFFGQGTRLTVV.

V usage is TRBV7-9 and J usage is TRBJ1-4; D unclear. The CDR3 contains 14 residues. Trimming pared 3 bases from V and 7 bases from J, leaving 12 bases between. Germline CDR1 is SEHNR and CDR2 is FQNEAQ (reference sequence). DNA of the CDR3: TGTGCCAGCAGCTTGATGAACCCGGGTGAAAAACTGTTTTTT. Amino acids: CASSLMNPGEKLFF.

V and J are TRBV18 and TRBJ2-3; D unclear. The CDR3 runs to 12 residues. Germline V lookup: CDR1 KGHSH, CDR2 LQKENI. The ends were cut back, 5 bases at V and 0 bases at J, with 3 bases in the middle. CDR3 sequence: CASSSSTDTQYF. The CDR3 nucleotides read TGTGCCAGCTCAAGCAGCACAGATACGCAGTATTTT.

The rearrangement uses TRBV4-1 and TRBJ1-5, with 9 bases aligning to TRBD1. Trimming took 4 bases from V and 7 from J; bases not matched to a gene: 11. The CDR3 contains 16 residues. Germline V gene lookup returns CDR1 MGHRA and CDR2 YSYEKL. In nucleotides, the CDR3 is TGCGCCAGCAGCCTTTCCCCGGACAGGGGCCACCAGCCCCAGCATTTT. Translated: CASSLSPDRGHQPQHF.

The CDR3 sequence: CASSLGQALKTQYF. For the CDR3, the DNA is TGTGCCAGCAGTTTAGGGCAAGCCCTGAAGACCCAGTACTTC. This sequence joins TRBV28 and TRBJ2-5; unclear D gene. The germline V and J ends were trimmed by 2 bases and 6 bases, with 13 bases remaining between them. Germline V lookup: CDR1 MDHEN, CDR2 SYDVKM. CDR3 size: 14 residues.

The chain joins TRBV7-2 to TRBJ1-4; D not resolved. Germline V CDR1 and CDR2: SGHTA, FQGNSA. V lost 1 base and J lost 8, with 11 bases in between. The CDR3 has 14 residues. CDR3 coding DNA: TGTGCCAGCAGCTTAGACACCGCGGCAGAAAAACTGTTTTTT. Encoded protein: CASSLDTAAEKLFF.

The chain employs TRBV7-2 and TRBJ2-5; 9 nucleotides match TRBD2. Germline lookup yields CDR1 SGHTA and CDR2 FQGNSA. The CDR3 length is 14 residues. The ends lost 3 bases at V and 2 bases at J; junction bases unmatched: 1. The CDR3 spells CASSFSGGQETQYF. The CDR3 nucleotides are TGTGCCAGCAGCTTTAGCGGGGGTCAAGAGACCCAGTACTTC. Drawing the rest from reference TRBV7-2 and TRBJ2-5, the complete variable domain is GAGVSQSPSNKVTEKGKDVELRCDPISGHTALYWYRQSLGQGLEFLIYFQGNSAPDKSGLPSDRFSAERTGGSVSTLTIQRTQQEDSAVYLCASSFSGGQETQYFGPGTRLLVL.

For the CDR3, the DNA is TGTGCCAGCAGCTTAGGCGTCGGAAGGGAGACCCAGTACTTC. Encoded protein: CASSLGVGRETQYF. This chain links TRBV7-9 with TRBJ2-5; no firm D call. Trimming took 1 base from V and 5 from J, leaving 11 bases between them. Germline CDR1 SEHNR, CDR2 FQNEAQ (reference sequence). This CDR3 contains 14 residues.

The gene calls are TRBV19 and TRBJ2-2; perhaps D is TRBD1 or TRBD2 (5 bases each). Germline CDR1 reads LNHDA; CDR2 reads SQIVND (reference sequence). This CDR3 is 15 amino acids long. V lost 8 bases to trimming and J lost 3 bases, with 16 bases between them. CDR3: CASRGAKGYTGELFF. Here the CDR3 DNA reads TGTGCCAGTCGAGGGGCCAAGGGTTACACCGGGGAGCTGTTTTTT.

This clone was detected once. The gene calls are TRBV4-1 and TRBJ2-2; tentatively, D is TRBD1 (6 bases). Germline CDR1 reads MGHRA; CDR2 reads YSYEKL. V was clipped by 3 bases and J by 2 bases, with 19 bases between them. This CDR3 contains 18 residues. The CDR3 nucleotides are TGCGCCAGCAGCCAGGGATTACCGGGACACACAAACACCGGGGAGCTGTTTTTT. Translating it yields CASSQGLPGHTNTGELFF.

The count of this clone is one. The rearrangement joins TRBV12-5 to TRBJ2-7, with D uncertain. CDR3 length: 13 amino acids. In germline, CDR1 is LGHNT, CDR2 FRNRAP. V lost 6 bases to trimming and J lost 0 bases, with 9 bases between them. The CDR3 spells CASGFDLSYEQYF. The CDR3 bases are TGTGCTAGTGGCTTCGACCTCTCCTACGAGCAGTACTTC.

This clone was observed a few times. In nucleotides, the CDR3 is TGTGCCAGCAGCTTAGACGGTGGGTTCCAGCCCCAGCATTTT. Amino acids: CASSLDGGFQPQHF. V gene TRBV11-2 combines with J gene TRBJ1-5; the D is unclear. This CDR3 is 14 amino acids long. Germline CDR1 and CDR2: SGHAT and FQNNGV. Trimming removed 0 bases from V and 7 bases from J, with 10 bases in between.

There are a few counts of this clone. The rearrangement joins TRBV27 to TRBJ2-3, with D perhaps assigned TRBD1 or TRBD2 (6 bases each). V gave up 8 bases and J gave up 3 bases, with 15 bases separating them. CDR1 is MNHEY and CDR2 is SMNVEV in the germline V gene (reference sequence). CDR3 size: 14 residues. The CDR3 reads CASGPRGLTDTQYF. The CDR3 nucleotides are TGTGCCAGCGGCCCCCGGGGGCTTACAGATACGCAGTATTTT.

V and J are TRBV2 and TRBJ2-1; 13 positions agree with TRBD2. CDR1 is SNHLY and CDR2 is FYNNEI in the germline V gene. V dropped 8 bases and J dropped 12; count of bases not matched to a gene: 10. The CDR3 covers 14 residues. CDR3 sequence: CASFSRLAGGGQFF. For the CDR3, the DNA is TGTGCCAGCTTCTCCCGACTAGCGGGGGGCGGGCAGTTCTTC.

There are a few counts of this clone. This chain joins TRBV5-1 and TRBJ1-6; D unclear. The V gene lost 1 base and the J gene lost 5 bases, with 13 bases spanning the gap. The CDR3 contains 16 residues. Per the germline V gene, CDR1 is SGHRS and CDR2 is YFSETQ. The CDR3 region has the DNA TGCGCCAGCAGCTTGATCGGCGCGGCCGATAATTCACCCCTCCACTTT. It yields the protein CASSLIGAADNSPLHF.

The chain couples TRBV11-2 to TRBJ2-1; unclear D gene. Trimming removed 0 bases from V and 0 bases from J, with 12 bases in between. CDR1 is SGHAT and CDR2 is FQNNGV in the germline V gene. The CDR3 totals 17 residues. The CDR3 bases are TGTGCCAGCAGCTTAGATCTAGGACCGAGCTCCTACAATGAGCAGTTCTTC. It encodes CASSLDLGPSSYNEQFF.

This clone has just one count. For the CDR3, the DNA is TGTGCCAGCAGAACTACAGGGAGCGGCTACACCTTC. Translating gives CASRTTGSGYTF. The chain joins TRBV27 to TRBJ1-2, with D possibly matching TRBD1 (6 bases). The ends were cut back, 6 bases at V and 8 bases at J, with 13 bases in the middle. This CDR3 has 12 residues. Germline CDR1 and CDR2: MNHEY and SMNVEV (reference sequence).

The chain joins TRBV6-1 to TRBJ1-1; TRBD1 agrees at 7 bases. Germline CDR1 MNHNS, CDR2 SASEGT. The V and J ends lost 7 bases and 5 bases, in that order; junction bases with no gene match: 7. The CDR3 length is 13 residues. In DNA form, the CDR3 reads TGTGCCAGCAATCGACAGGGTTGGACTGAAGCTTTCTTT. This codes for CASNRQGWTEAFF.

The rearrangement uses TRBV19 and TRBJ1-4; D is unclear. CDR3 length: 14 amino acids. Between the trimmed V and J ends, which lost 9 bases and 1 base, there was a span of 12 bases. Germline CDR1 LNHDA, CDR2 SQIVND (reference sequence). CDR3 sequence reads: CASESQETNEKLFF. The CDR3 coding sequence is TGTGCCAGCGAATCTCAGGAAACTAATGAAAAACTGTTTTTT.

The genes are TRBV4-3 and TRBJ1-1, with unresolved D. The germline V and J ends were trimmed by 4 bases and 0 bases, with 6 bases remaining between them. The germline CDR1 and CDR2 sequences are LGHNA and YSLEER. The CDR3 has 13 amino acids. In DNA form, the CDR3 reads TGCGCCAGCAGCCGCCTCATGAACACTGAAGCTTTCTTT. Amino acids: CASSRLMNTEAFF.

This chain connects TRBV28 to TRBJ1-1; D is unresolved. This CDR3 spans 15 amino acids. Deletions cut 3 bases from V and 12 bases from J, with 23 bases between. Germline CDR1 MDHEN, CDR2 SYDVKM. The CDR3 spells CASSFRSGELGRSFF. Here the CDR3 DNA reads TGTGCCAGCAGTTTCCGGAGCGGGGAGCTGGGAAGGTCTTTCTTT. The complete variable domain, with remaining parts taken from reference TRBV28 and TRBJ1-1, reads DVKVTQSSRYLVKRTGEKVFLECVQDMDHENMFWYRQDPGLGLRLIYFSYDVKMKEKGDIPEGYSVSREKKERFSLILESASTNQTSMYLCASSFRSGELGRSFFGQGTRLTVV.

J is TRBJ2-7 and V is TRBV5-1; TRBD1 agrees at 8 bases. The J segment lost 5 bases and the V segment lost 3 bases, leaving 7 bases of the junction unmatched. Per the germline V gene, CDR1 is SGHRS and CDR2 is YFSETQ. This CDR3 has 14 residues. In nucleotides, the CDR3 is TGCGCCAGCAGCTGGGGGAACAGGGGGGACGAGCAGTACGTC. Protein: CASSWGNRGDEQYV.

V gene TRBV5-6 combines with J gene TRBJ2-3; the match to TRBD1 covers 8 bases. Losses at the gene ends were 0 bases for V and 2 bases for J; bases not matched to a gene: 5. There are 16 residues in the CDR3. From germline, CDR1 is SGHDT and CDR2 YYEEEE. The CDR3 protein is CASSLARDRITDTQYF. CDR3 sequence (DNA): TGTGCCAGCAGCTTGGCCCGGGACAGGATCACAGATACGCAGTATTTT. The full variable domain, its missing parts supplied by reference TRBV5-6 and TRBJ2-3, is DAGVTQSPTHLIKTRGQQVTLRCSPKSGHDTVSWYQQALGQGPQFIFQYYEEEERQRGNFPDRFSGHQFPNYSSELNVNALLLGDSALYLCASSLARDRITDTQYFGPGTRLTVL.